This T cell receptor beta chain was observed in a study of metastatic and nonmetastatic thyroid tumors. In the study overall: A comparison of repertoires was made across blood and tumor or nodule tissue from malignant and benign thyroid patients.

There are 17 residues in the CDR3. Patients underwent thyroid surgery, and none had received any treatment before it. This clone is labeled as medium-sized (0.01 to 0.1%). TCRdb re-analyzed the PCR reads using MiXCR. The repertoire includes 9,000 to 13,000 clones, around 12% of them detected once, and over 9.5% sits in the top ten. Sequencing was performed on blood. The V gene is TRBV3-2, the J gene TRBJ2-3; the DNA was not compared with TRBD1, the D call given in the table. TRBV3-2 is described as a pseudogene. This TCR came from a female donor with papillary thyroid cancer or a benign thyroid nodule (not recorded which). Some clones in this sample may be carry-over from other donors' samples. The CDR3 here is CASSLISHPGATDTQYF. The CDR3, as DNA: TGTGCCAGCAGTCTGATTAGTCACCCTGGTGCCACAGATACGCAGTATTTT.